The clone carrying this TCR beta chain rates as medium-sized. Its specificity is not known. The CDR3 consists of 14 residues. The V gene end was trimmed by 5 bases and the J gene end by 3 bases; junction bases not matched to a gene: 3. Germline assignment: CDR1 MNHNS and CDR2 SASEGT. A unique molecular identifier was carried by every single TCR cDNA molecule. MiXCR was run by TCRdb on the 5' RACE reads, yielding one entry per CDR3 protein. There are approximately 1,200 distinct CDR3 sequences in the sample; approximately 16% occur only once, and 41% lies in the top ten. Time point here: sample taken at primary tumor resection. Samples were donated by 72 untreated early-stage non-small cell lung cancer patients. Whole RNA, isolated from tumor, nontumor lung or frozen PBMC, was sequenced without prior sorting. The data derive from a study of spatial heterogeneity in lung cancer. About the research overall: Raw sequencing reads included, on average, more than ten appearances of each unique TCR and UMI combination.

Study-level results: Within tumors, counts of expanded alpha and beta TCRs tracked tumor mutation counts.

The V gene is TRBV6-1, the J gene TRBJ2-3, with 9 positions matching TRBD1. The origin of this receptor is a male donor with early-stage non-small cell lung cancer. This material consisted of lung tumor tissue, taken at surgery. The CDR3 spells CASSPGQGTDTQYF. The CDR3 DNA sequence: TGTGCCAGCAGTCCGGGACAGGGAACAGATACGCAGTATTTT.